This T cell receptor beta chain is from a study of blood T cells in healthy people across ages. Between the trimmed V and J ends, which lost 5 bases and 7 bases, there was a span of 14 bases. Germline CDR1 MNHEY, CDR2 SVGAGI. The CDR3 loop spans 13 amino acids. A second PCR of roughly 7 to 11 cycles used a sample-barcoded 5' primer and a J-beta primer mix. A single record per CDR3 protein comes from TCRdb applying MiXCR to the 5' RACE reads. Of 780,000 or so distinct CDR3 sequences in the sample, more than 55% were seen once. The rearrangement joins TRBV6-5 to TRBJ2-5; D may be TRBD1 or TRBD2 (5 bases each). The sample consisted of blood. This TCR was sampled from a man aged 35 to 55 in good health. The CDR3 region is CASSPWDPPTQYF. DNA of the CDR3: TGTGCCAGCAGTCCCTGGGACCCACCGACCCAGTACTTC.